Detailed here is one TCR beta chain. This clonotype was seen a handful of times. Its antigen has not been determined. Per-base quality was not reported, and no clone a single base away is much larger than it. The sample originates from a study of blood T cells in healthy people across ages (dated by TCRdb to 2013 to 2016). Regarding the study in general: In model experiments, template switching captured about one uniquely barcoded TCR beta cDNA molecule for every two T cells. Donors were grouped into four age groups: young (average approximately 16 years), middle-aged (around 39), aged (around 60) and long-lived (about 89). To avoid experimental bias, donors of different ages were spread randomly across the sequencing lanes. To track age-related changes in TCR beta repertoire diversity, the study relied on deep sequencing normalized with unique cDNA molecular identifiers. The study analyzed two additional independent replicas of 1 million unique cDNA reads from the same blood draw for two donors, one aged 18 to 30 and one aged 80 or older. Overall results and qualifications from the work: Observed TCR beta diversity per million T cells fell roughly linearly with age, and a significant reduction was already apparent by age about 38. Because donor CMV infection status was unknown, age-related changes in expanded clonotypes were potentially confounded. The percentage of naive T cells measured by flow cytometry correlated strongly with observed TCR beta diversity. Compared with the aged group, the long-lived group had more naive CD4+ T cells, fewer expanded clones and increased TCR diversity, a pattern suggesting age selection. Because profiling used bulk unsorted PBMCs, naive and antigen-experienced compartments could not be compared conclusively. Estimates of total diversity based on one million sequenced T cells were regarded as lower bounds and as underestimates.

The donors were roughly 39 Caucasian individuals from Russia, aged roughly 6 to 100 years, who were systemically healthy. Each donor gave 8 to 10 milliliters of peripheral blood, drawn into EDTA-treated Vacutainer tubes. Ficoll-Paque density-gradient centrifugation was used to isolate PBMCs, with at least 6.5 million per sample. Trizol reagent was used to extract total RNA from PBMCs, with at least 6 micrograms per sample. For every donor, an aliquot of PBMCs went through flow cytometry to measure the percentages of naive CD45RAhigh/CD27high T cells. Including cysteine and phenylalanine, the CDR3 has 16 amino acids. The entry retains the CDR3 DNA only, 48 bases that are in frame from base 1. CDR1 is given as ENHRY and CDR2 as SYGVKD, both from the germline V gene. V is shortened by 4 bases, J by 4 bases, and the region joining them spans 19 bases. Library preparation employed 5' RACE. The data were produced on an Illumina HiSeq 2500. A second PCR of roughly 7 to 12 cycles was performed with a sample-barcoded 5' primer and a J-beta primer mix. Each TCR beta cDNA molecule received a unique molecular identifier from a template-switch 5' adaptor carrying 12 random nucleotides. Each sample yielded at least 2.5 million CDR3-containing paired-end reads. All of the RNA was converted into first-strand cDNA using the Mint cDNA synthesis kit, with a TRBC-specific oligonucleotide serving as the primer. All cDNA was treated with uracil-DNA glycosylase and then went through a first 18-cycle PCR with the universal primers M1SS and BC2_uni_R. In the authors' own workflow: For normalization, 1 million high-quality reads were randomly selected from each sample, with every read carrying a distinct molecular identifier. Reads sharing molecular identifiers were discarded rather than binned into consensus sequences. MiTCR, run with a Q25 quality threshold and the strictest error-elimination algorithm, handled CDR3 identification, clonotype clustering and error correction. A nonparametric unseen species model with Euler transformation was used to estimate a lower bound on total TCR beta diversity. TCRdb reprocessed the public reads (quality trimming at Q25 with fastp, clone calling with MiXCR) and kept in-frame beta chains. Entries that share a CDR3 protein sequence are merged under the most common genes and DNA. What appears here as the V and J calls and clone size reflects TCRdb's work, not the paper's. In all, the sample holds roughly 1,300,000 distinct CDR3 sequences, and around 59% of those were seen once. The ten largest clones take up 6.5% to 8% of the sample.

The receptor's source is a man younger than 30 in good health. What was sequenced was blood. The receptor chain draws on TRBV10-3 and TRBJ1-1; a weak D assignment points to TRBD1 (6 bases agree). The CDR3 reads CAISGGGYTGGTEAFF. The bases are TGTGCCATCAGTGGCGGGGGCTACACGGGCGGCACTGAAGCTTTCTTT.